The rows below give T cell receptor beta chains drawn from one sample of a study of glioma-infiltrating T cells. TCRdb re-analysed the multiplex PCR reads in MiXCR, keeping a single row per CDR3 protein. Here the sample spans about 380,000 distinct CDR3 sequences, more than 35% being singletons. Sample: glioma tissue, nonneoplastic brain tissue, or PBMCs (not recorded which). Receptor source: a human donor with low-grade glioma or glioblastoma, undergoing nonglioma brain surgery, or in good health (not recorded which). Each CDR3 is given with its conserved first and last residue. D genes are given only for firm matches. The size field is filled for only some rows; it gives once, few, many or a size class.

d_call: NA; clone_size: NA; v_call: TRBV19; j_call: TRBJ1-2; cdr3_nt: TGTGCCAGTAACCAAGAGAGGGGAAACTACACCTTC; cdr3_aa: CASNQERGNYTF
d_call: NA; clone_size: NA; v_call: TRBV10-3; j_call: TRBJ1-2; cdr3_nt: TGTGCCATCAGTGACTCGGGTGGCGGTGGCTACACCTTC; cdr3_aa: CAISDSGGGGYTF
d_call: TRBD2; clone_size: few; v_call: TRBV6-2/TRBV6-3; j_call: TRBJ2-5; cdr3_nt: TGTGCCAGCAGTTACTGGACTAGCGGTCAAGAGACCCAGTACTTC; cdr3_aa: CASSYWTSGQETQYF
d_call: NA; clone_size: NA; v_call: TRBV28; j_call: TRBJ2-2; cdr3_nt: TGTGCCAGCAGCCAAGTCCCGTCCAGGGAGCTGTTTTTT; cdr3_aa: CASSQVPSRELFF
d_call: NA; clone_size: few; v_call: TRBV2; j_call: TRBJ2-7; cdr3_nt: TGTGCCACTGGGGGCGAGCAGTACTTC; cdr3_aa: CATGGEQYF
d_call: TRBD1; clone_size: NA; v_call: TRBV20-1; j_call: TRBJ2-5; cdr3_nt: TGCAGTGCTAGCCCCGCGACAGGGGCCGAGACCCAGTACTTC; cdr3_aa: CSASPATGAETQYF
d_call: NA; clone_size: NA; v_call: TRBV20-1; j_call: TRBJ2-7; cdr3_nt: TGCAGTGCTAGAAGTGCGCAGGGGTCGTCCTACGAGCAGTACTTC; cdr3_aa: CSARSAQGSSYEQYF
d_call: TRBD2; clone_size: NA; v_call: TRBV7-9; j_call: TRBJ2-2; cdr3_nt: TGTGCCAGCAGCTGGACTAGACAGAACACCGGGGAGCTGTTTTTT; cdr3_aa: CASSWTRQNTGELFF
d_call: NA; clone_size: once; v_call: TRBV20-1; j_call: TRBJ2-7; cdr3_nt: TGCAGTGCTAGAGGTAGCGAACCCTACGAGCAGTGCTTC; cdr3_aa: CSARGSEPYEQCF
d_call: NA; clone_size: many; v_call: TRBV28; j_call: TRBJ1-1; cdr3_nt: TGTGCCAGCAGTTTAGAGCAGGCAAGATCTTTCTTT; cdr3_aa: CASSLEQARSFF
d_call: NA; clone_size: NA; v_call: TRBV10-2; j_call: TRBJ2-1; cdr3_nt: TGCGCCAGCAGTGAAAGCGAGGGTGAGCAGTTCTTC; cdr3_aa: CASSESEGEQFF
d_call: NA; clone_size: NA; v_call: TRBV12-3/TRBV12-4; j_call: TRBJ2-1; cdr3_nt: TGTGCCATCTGGGACGGTTACAATGAGCAGTTCTTC; cdr3_aa: CAIWDGYNEQFF
d_call: TRBD2; clone_size: many; v_call: TRBV6-4; j_call: TRBJ2-3; cdr3_nt: TGTGCCAGCAGTACTAGCGGCACAGATACGCAGTATTTT; cdr3_aa: CASSTSGTDTQYF
d_call: NA; clone_size: many; v_call: TRBV6-2/TRBV6-3; j_call: TRBJ2-5; cdr3_nt: TGTGCCAGCAGTTACGGACCAAGGGGAGAGACCCAGTACTTC; cdr3_aa: CASSYGPRGETQYF
d_call: NA; clone_size: NA; v_call: TRBV7-2; j_call: TRBJ2-1; cdr3_nt: TGTGCCAGCAGCTTAGGGGTAGAGCACTACAGTGAGCAGTTCTTC; cdr3_aa: CASSLGVEHYSEQFF
d_call: NA; clone_size: NA; v_call: TRBV29-1; j_call: TRBJ2-2; cdr3_nt: TGCAGCGGTATGAACACCGGGGAGCTGTTTTTT; cdr3_aa: CSGMNTGELFF
d_call: NA; clone_size: NA; v_call: TRBV28; j_call: TRBJ2-2; cdr3_nt: TGTGCCAGCGGTTTCCGGGTCGTCACCGGGGAGCTGTTTTTT; cdr3_aa: CASGFRVVTGELFF
d_call: NA; clone_size: few; v_call: TRBV20-1; j_call: TRBJ1-1; cdr3_nt: TGCAGTGCCGCGGGACACCTGAACACTGAAGCTTTCTTT; cdr3_aa: CSAAGHLNTEAFF
d_call: NA; clone_size: few; v_call: TRBV20-1; j_call: TRBJ2-6; cdr3_nt: TGCAGTGCCGAAAGAAGGGGGTCTGGGGCCAACGTCCTGACTTTC; cdr3_aa: CSAERRGSGANVLTF
d_call: NA; clone_size: few; v_call: TRBV7-9; j_call: TRBJ1-2; cdr3_nt: TGTGCCAGCAGCTTAGCGGGGCAAACCTATAACTATGGCTACACCTTC; cdr3_aa: CASSLAGQTYNYGYTF
d_call: NA; clone_size: few; v_call: TRBV16; j_call: TRBJ2-1; cdr3_nt: TGTGCCAGCAGCCAATTCACAGGATTCTACAATGAGCAGTTCTTC; cdr3_aa: CASSQFTGFYNEQFF
d_call: NA; clone_size: NA; v_call: TRBV6-2/TRBV6-3; j_call: TRBJ2-6; cdr3_nt: TGTGCCAGCAGTTACTCGATCTCGCGTTTCTCTGGGGCCAACGTCCTGACTTTC; cdr3_aa: CASSYSISRFSGANVLTF
d_call: TRBD1; clone_size: NA; v_call: TRBV7-3; j_call: TRBJ2-3; cdr3_nt: TGTGCCAGCAGCTTAAACCCGGGACAGGTCAGCACAGATACGCAGTATTTT; cdr3_aa: CASSLNPGQVSTDTQYF
d_call: NA; clone_size: NA; v_call: TRBV28; j_call: TRBJ2-2; cdr3_nt: TGTGCCAGCAGTTTAGGTAGCCAAGACACCGGGGAACTGTTTTTT; cdr3_aa: CASSLGSQDTGELFF
d_call: NA; clone_size: NA; v_call: TRBV12-3/TRBV12-4; j_call: TRBJ2-4; cdr3_nt: TGTGCCAGCAGTATAAATCAGGGGTCGGACATTCAGTACTTC; cdr3_aa: CASSINQGSDIQYF
d_call: NA; clone_size: NA; v_call: TRBV25-1; j_call: TRBJ1-6; cdr3_nt: TGTGCCAGCAGTGAATCTGGGATAGGGTGGAATTCACCCCTCCACTTT; cdr3_aa: CASSESGIGWNSPLHF
d_call: NA; clone_size: NA; v_call: TRBV5-4; j_call: TRBJ1-1; cdr3_nt: TGTGCCAGCAGCTTGCCCCGGCCTCTGAACACTGAAGCTTTCTTT; cdr3_aa: CASSLPRPLNTEAFF
d_call: NA; clone_size: few; v_call: TRBV7-9; j_call: TRBJ2-7; cdr3_nt: TGTGCCAGCAGCTTAGTCCACTCAGCAGGGGACGAATACGAGCAGTACTTC; cdr3_aa: CASSLVHSAGDEYEQYF
d_call: TRBD1; clone_size: NA; v_call: TRBV4-1; j_call: TRBJ1-1; cdr3_nt: TGCGCCAGCAGAGGGACAGTTTCCACTGAAGCTTTCTTT; cdr3_aa: CASRGTVSTEAFF
d_call: NA; clone_size: NA; v_call: TRBV19; j_call: TRBJ1-1; cdr3_nt: TGTGCCAGTAGTGCAGGGGTAAGCACTGAAGCTTTCTTT; cdr3_aa: CASSAGVSTEAFF
d_call: TRBD2; clone_size: few; v_call: TRBV14; j_call: TRBJ2-1; cdr3_nt: TGTGCCAGCAGCCAAACCGGACAAACGGGACTAGCAACCGATGAGCAGTTCTTC; cdr3_aa: CASSQTGQTGLATDEQFF